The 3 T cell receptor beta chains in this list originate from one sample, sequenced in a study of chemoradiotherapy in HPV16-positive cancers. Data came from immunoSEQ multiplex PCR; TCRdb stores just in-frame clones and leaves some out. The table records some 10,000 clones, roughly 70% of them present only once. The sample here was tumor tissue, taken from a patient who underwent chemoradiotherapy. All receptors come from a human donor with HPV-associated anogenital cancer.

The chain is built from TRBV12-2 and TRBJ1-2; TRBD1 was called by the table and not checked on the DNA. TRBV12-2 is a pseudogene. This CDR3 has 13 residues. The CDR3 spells CASRLAGQYGYTF. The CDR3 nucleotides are TGTGCAAGTCGCTTAGCGGGACAGTATGGCTACACCTTC.

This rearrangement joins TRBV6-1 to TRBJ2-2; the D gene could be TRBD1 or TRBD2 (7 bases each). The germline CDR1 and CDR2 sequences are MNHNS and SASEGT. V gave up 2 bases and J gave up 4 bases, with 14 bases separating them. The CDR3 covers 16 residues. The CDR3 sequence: CASSELGRGGTGELFF. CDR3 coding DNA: TGTGCCAGCAGTGAATTGGGCAGGGGGGGCACCGGGGAGCTGTTTTTT.

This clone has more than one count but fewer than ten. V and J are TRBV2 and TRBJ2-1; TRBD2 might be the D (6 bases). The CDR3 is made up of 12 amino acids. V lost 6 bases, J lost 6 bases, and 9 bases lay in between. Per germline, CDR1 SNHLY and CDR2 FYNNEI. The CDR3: CASSGTVNEQFF. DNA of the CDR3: TGTGCCAGCAGCGGGACTGTCAATGAGCAGTTCTTC.